The present T cell receptor beta chain was sequenced within a study of control samples from healthy donors and cancer patients. Remarks on this clone: The same CDR3 is also encoded by other DNA sequences in this sample.

Trimming stripped 0 bases from V and 0 bases from J, with 12 bases between. Germline V lookup: CDR1 SGHRS, CDR2 YFSETQ. The CDR3 spans 16 residues. Only in-frame clones appear in the TCRdb table, and some are missing; sequencing was by immunoSEQ multiplex PCR. The sample lists about 67,000 clones, around 87% occurring once. The chain uses TRBV5-1 and TRBJ1-1, with D tentatively TRBD1 (5 bases). The sequencing input was PBMCs. The TCR sequence derives from a woman in her 50s with head and neck cancer. For the CDR3, the DNA is TGCGCCAGCAGCTTGGGTCAGGGCCCCATGAACACTGAAGCTTTCTTT. Encoded protein: CASSLGQGPMNTEAFF.